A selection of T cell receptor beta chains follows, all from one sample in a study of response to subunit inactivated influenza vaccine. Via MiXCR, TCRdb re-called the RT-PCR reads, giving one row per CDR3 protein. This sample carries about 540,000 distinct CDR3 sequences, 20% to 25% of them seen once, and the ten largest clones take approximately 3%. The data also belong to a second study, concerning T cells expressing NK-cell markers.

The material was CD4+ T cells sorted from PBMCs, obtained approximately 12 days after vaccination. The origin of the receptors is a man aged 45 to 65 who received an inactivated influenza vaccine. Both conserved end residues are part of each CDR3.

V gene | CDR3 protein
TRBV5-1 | CASSASGGAKSSYNEQFF
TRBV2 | CASGTSGAGELFF
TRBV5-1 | CASSPRDRADEQYF
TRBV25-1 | CASTQQGVNSSPLHF
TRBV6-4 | CASSDGPNEQFF
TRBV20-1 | CSARDFRQTQETQYF
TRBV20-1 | CSATPRLAGQETQYF
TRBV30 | CAWTNSPRSGYTF
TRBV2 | CASSERGGYEQYF
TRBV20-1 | CSAREGISYYEQYF
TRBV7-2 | CASSFPTGNNEQFF
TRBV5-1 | CASSFAPGRGEETQYF
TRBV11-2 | CASSLQGSDTEAFF
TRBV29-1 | CSVAMGAYNEQFF
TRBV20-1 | CSAQQGGSGVGYEQYF
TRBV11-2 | CASSLIRGRDYEQFF
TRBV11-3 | CASSLGGDRVYNEQFF
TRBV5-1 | CASSTGTTLWETQYF
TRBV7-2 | CASSLTLANEQYF
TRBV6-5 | CASSYSPRREKLFF
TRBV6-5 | CASSYSRPAYNEQFF
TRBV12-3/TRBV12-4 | CASSQDRGSSYNSPLHF
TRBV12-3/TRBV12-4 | CASSPDSSYNQPQHF
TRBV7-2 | CASSLRDEGYTF
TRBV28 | CASSQPTGRPSYEQYF
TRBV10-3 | CAISGGTVQETQYF